A selection of T cell receptor beta chains follows, all from one sample in a study of CD8 T cells in cerebrospinal fluid in Alzheimer's disease. Using the 10x single-cell sequencing reads, TCRdb records one entry per CDR3 protein without DNA. The listing records 950 to 1,200 distinct CDR3 sequences. Material for sequencing was cerebrospinal fluid. The receptors here all came from a human donor in good health. Both conserved end residues are part of each CDR3. Clone size is stated in some rows and not others, as once, few, many or a class when expanded.

v_gene: TRBV2
j_gene: TRBJ2-7
abundance: medium-sized
CDR3aa: CASSVGDPRVVEQYF

v_gene: TRBV19
j_gene: TRBJ2-1
abundance: medium-sized
CDR3aa: CASSPLAGGRVYEQFF

v_gene: TRBV7-6
j_gene: TRBJ2-5
abundance: large
CDR3aa: CASSPTSFQETQYF

v_gene: TRBV12-3/TRBV12-4
j_gene: TRBJ2-7
abundance: medium-sized
CDR3aa: CASSLAGPYEQYF

v_gene: TRBV7-9
j_gene: TRBJ1-1
abundance: medium-sized
CDR3aa: CASSFARGGREAFF

v_gene: TRBV6-2/TRBV6-3
j_gene: TRBJ2-3
abundance: medium-sized
CDR3aa: CASSGSTDTQYF

v_gene: TRBV12-3/TRBV12-4
j_gene: TRBJ1-1
abundance: large
CDR3aa: CASNPGLNTEAFF

v_gene: TRBV6-5
j_gene: TRBJ2-2
abundance: medium-sized
CDR3aa: CASSYYRASNTGELFF

v_gene: TRBV16
j_gene: TRBJ2-3
abundance: -
CDR3aa: CASSQGDTQYF

v_gene: TRBV30
j_gene: TRBJ2-3
abundance: medium-sized
CDR3aa: CAWGTTGSTDTQYF

v_gene: TRBV20-1
j_gene: TRBJ1-6
abundance: medium-sized
CDR3aa: CSADLDSHNSPLHF

v_gene: TRBV12-3/TRBV12-4
j_gene: TRBJ1-2
abundance: medium-sized
CDR3aa: CASSPDRVRGYTF

v_gene: TRBV5-1
j_gene: TRBJ2-7
abundance: large
CDR3aa: CASSSTRSGGYEQYF

v_gene: TRBV5-6
j_gene: TRBJ2-1
abundance: medium-sized
CDR3aa: CASSRPEGNEQFF

v_gene: TRBV7-2
j_gene: TRBJ2-1
abundance: medium-sized
CDR3aa: CASLNGRVYNEQFF

v_gene: TRBV7-9
j_gene: TRBJ1-2
abundance: -
CDR3aa: CASSPQWGPNNYGYTF

v_gene: TRBV29-1
j_gene: TRBJ2-1
abundance: medium-sized
CDR3aa: CSVDNWLNNEQFF

v_gene: TRBV5-1
j_gene: TRBJ1-1
abundance: -
CDR3aa: CASSLFGQGASEAFF

v_gene: TRBV14
j_gene: TRBJ2-1
abundance: large
CDR3aa: CASSQALAGKSNEQFF

v_gene: TRBV7-8
j_gene: TRBJ1-1
abundance: large
CDR3aa: CASSPGTEWRGTEAFF

v_gene: TRBV18
j_gene: TRBJ1-1
abundance: medium-sized
CDR3aa: CASSPQGGGTEAFF

v_gene: TRBV20-1
j_gene: TRBJ2-1
abundance: large
CDR3aa: CSARDKPWNEQFF

v_gene: TRBV6-2/TRBV6-3
j_gene: TRBJ1-5
abundance: medium-sized
CDR3aa: CASRTTGGNQPQHF

v_gene: TRBV5-5
j_gene: TRBJ2-7
abundance: medium-sized
CDR3aa: CASSHSTGGYEQYF

v_gene: TRBV6-2/TRBV6-3
j_gene: TRBJ2-3
abundance: medium-sized
CDR3aa: CASQHRKTDTQYF

v_gene: TRBV6-5
j_gene: TRBJ1-1
abundance: medium-sized
CDR3aa: CASSYQLQNTEAFF

v_gene: TRBV7-2
j_gene: TRBJ1-5
abundance: medium-sized
CDR3aa: CASSLNKNQPQHF

v_gene: TRBV19
j_gene: TRBJ2-5
abundance: medium-sized
CDR3aa: CASSRTGTGGQETQYF

v_gene: TRBV18
j_gene: TRBJ2-5
abundance: medium-sized
CDR3aa: CASSQLPSGSKTEETQYF